This passage covers 11 T cell receptor beta chains from one sample sequenced in a study of blood T cell repertoires in COVID-19. Data came from immunoSEQ multiplex PCR; TCRdb stores just in-frame clones and leaves some out. The sample lists about 170,000 clones; roughly 85% were seen once. The specimen was PBMCs or T cells enriched from blood (not recorded which). These receptors were taken from an older woman in a cohort exposed to, infected with or recovered from COVID-19 (not recorded which).

The V call is TRBV18, the J call TRBJ1-2; D unresolved. CDR3 length: 15 amino acids. Trimming left V 0 bases short and J 8 bases short, with 16 bases between. The germline V gene has CDR1 KGHSH and CDR2 LQKENI. CDR3 nucleotide sequence: TGTGCCAGCTCACCACCGGGCGCGTCGAATGCGGGCTACACCTTC. As protein: CASSPPGASNAGYTF. Filled out from reference TRBV18 and TRBJ1-2, the complete variable domain reads NAGVMQNPRHLVRRRGQEARLRCSPMKGHSHVYWYRQLPEEGLKFMVYLQKENIIDESGMPKERFSAEFPKEGPSILRIQQVVRGDSAAYFCASSPPGASNAGYTFGSGTRLTVV.

This chain connects TRBV19 to TRBJ1-1; the D is unclear. The CDR3 extends over 15 amino acids. From germline, CDR1 is LNHDA and CDR2 SQIVND (reference sequence). Trimming shortened V by 4 bases and J by 5 bases, and 17 bases separated the two germline ends. In DNA, the CDR3 is TGTGCCAGTAGTAGAAACAGTTATTCCGGTACTGAAGCTTTCTTT. Protein: CASSRNSYSGTEAFF.

The chain uses TRBV27 and TRBJ1-3; D is unclear. The CDR3 runs 18 residues. CDR1 MNHEY and CDR2 SMNVEV come from the germline V gene (reference sequence). The V end lost 1 base, the J end lost 4 bases, and 20 bases lay between the germline ends. The CDR3 sequence: CASSLYSPWERGGNTIYF. CDR3 coding DNA: TGTGCCAGCAGTTTATATTCCCCCTGGGAGCGAGGGGGAAACACCATATATTTT.

The rearrangement uses TRBV2 and TRBJ2-7; 9 bases fit TRBD1. The V gene end was trimmed by 10 bases and the J gene end by 3 bases; junction bases not matched to a gene: 10. The CDR3 has 14 amino acids. Germline-derived CDR1 and CDR2 are SNHLY and FYNNEI. This chain's CDR3 is CATSMGGQGYEQYF. CDR3 nucleotide sequence: TGTGCCACCAGCATGGGGGGACAGGGCTACGAGCAGTACTTC.

CDR3 loop: CASSLRDRGHFNYGYTF. Here the CDR3 DNA reads TGTGCCAGCAGCTTAAGGGACAGGGGACACTTTAACTATGGCTACACCTTC. The chain is built from TRBV7-8 and TRBJ1-2; TRBD1 matches at 10 bases. Trimming took 2 bases from V and 1 from J; bases not matched to a gene: 7. This CDR3 has 17 residues. Germline loops: CDR1 SGHVS, CDR2 FQNEAQ.

The chain has TRBV18 and TRBJ2-1, with 9 bases fitting TRBD2. V was clipped by 5 bases and J by 7 bases; unmatched bases: 6. This CDR3 has 14 amino acids. Germline V lookup: CDR1 KGHSH, CDR2 LQKENI. The CDR3 sequence is CASSETSGQNEQFF. The CDR3 nucleotides are TGTGCCAGCTCAGAGACTAGCGGACAAAATGAGCAGTTCTTC.

A single count supports this clone. The rearrangement joins TRBV10-1 to TRBJ1-4, with D possibly being TRBD1 (5 bases). This CDR3 region has 13 residues. CDR1 WNHNN and CDR2 SYGVQD come from the germline V gene (reference sequence). V lost 4 bases, J lost 2 bases, and 5 bases lay in between. The CDR3 nucleotides read TGCGCCAGCAGTGCAGGGACTAATGAAAAACTGTTTTTT. Translated: CASSAGTNEKLFF.

The rearrangement joins TRBV5-5 to TRBJ2-2, with 7 bases matching TRBD2. Trimming at V came to 0 bases and at J to 5 bases, leaving 7 bases not matched to a gene. This CDR3 has 16 residues. CDR1 is SGHKS and CDR2 is YYEKEE in the germline V gene (reference sequence). The CDR3 loop is CASSLAIGRETGELFF. The CDR3 DNA is TGTGCCAGCAGCTTGGCCATCGGGCGGGAGACCGGGGAGCTGTTTTTT.

This chain connects TRBV23-1 to TRBJ1-6; D remains unclear. TRBV23-1 is labeled an ORF, and its function is uncertain. The CDR3 is 16 amino acids. The ends were cut back, 3 bases at V and 10 bases at J, with 19 bases in the middle. In DNA form, the CDR3 reads TGCGCCAGCAGTCACCCGAGGGCGGGGTGGGAATCACCCCTCCACTTT. As protein: CASSHPRAGWESPLHF.

The rearrangement joins TRBV3-1 (or the pseudogene TRBV3-2) to TRBJ2-1, with D uncertain. The V end was cut by 0 bases, the J end by 12 bases, with 9 bases between. The CDR3 runs 12 residues. CDR1 is LGHDT, CDR2 YNNKEL, per germline (reference sequence). Here the CDR3 reads CASSQDGSGQFF. The CDR3 region has the DNA TGTGCCAGCAGCCAAGATGGGTCAGGGCAGTTCTTC.

The V call is TRBV6-5, the J call TRBJ1-6; the match to TRBD1 covers 7 bases. V lost 2 bases, J lost 6 bases, and 4 bases stayed unmatched. There are 15 residues in the CDR3. Germline CDR1 and CDR2: MNHEY and SVGAGI. The CDR3 loop is CASSYTTGSNSPLHF. CDR3 DNA sequence: TGTGCCAGCAGTTACACGACAGGGTCTAATTCACCCCTCCACTTT.